This entry concerns a single T cell receptor beta chain. Its cognate antigen is unknown. This sample is drawn from a study of molecular identifiers for immune sequencing clone quantification. Points from the study as a whole: Jurkat TCR RNA spiked in from one cell reportedly remained identifiable amid around 1 million naive cells.

Germline CDR1 and CDR2: MNHEY and SVGEGT. V was clipped by 1 base and J by 10 bases, with 8 bases between them. This CDR3 is 12 amino acids long. TCRdb fed the PCR reads into MiXCR, producing one record per CDR3 protein. The profile shows about 640,000 distinct CDR3 sequences, 15% to 20% of them singletons. The chain recombines TRBV6-2 or TRBV6-3 with TRBJ2-1, with D hard to call. Input material: naive CD8+ T cells from blood, with Jurkat cell RNA spiked in. Stated subset: FACS-sorted CD8+CD4-CCR7+CD45RA+ naive T cells. This TCR derives from a human donor in good health. Some libraries in this study had Jurkat cell RNA spiked in. CDR3 in DNA: TGTGCCAGCAGTTACTTAGGTTACGAGCAGTTCTTC. Protein: CASSYLGYEQFF.